The TCR beta chain described here comes from a study of blood T cell repertoires in COVID-19. Original processing methods: Reference gene primer amplification gave estimated nucleated cell counts. The data were produced by immunoSEQ multiplex PCR, yet TCRdb's version contains in-frame clones alone and is incomplete. The D gene and trimming were derived from the DNA, and the V and J assignments and clone size from that table. The sample has under 300,000 clones, roughly 84% seen once. The CDR3 has 17 residues. CDR1 LGHNA and CDR2 YSLEER come from the germline V gene. Trimming cost V 1 base and J 4 bases; bases outside gene matches: 10.

The sample comprised peripheral blood. This sequence originates from a human donor with COVID-19, enrolled during active disease. The donor label of this sample is uncertain. The genes are TRBV4-3 and TRBJ1-1; TRBD1 matches at 9 bases. CDR3 region: CASSQAAGQGMITEAFF. CDR3 bases: TGCGCCAGCAGCCAAGCTGCCGGACAGGGGATGATCACTGAAGCTTTCTTT.